The 20 T cell receptor beta chains below come from one sample, sequenced in a study of blood T cell repertoires in COVID-19 (dated by TCRdb to about 2020). The library came from the immunoSEQ multiplex PCR assay. Sourced from immuneACCESS, this table was stored by TCRdb with only in-frame sequences that have V and J called. A share of the clones is absent; for the studies checked, an unresolved V gene accounts for under half, and the remainder has no known explanation. The sample table contains approximately 200,000 clones; only one count was recorded for 70% to 90% of them. The top ten constitute approximately 0.89% of the sample. Sequencing was performed on peripheral blood. Every receptor here comes from a man aged 40-50 years with acute or convalescent COVID-19.

This chain connects TRBV28 to TRBJ1-2; a weak D match, TRBD1 (6 bases). V gave up 6 bases and J gave up 7 bases, with 15 bases separating them. Germline-derived CDR1 and CDR2 are MDHEN and SYDVKM. The CDR3 is 13 residues long. For the CDR3, the DNA is TGTGCCAGCAGGCCACAGGGTTCTGGTGGCTACACCTTC. Protein product: CASRPQGSGGYTF.

CDR3 amino acids: CAITQNPDRGGYTF. CDR3 nucleotides: TGTGCCATCACCCAAAATCCCGACAGGGGTGGCTACACCTTC. The rearrangement links TRBV10-3 to TRBJ1-2, with 8 bases lining up with TRBD1. Trimming removed 7 bases from V and 7 bases from J; junction bases left unmatched: 11. The CDR3 consists of 14 residues. The V gene's germline CDR1 is ENHRY and CDR2 SYGVKD.

The chain uses TRBV19 and TRBJ1-4; D possibly corresponds to TRBD1 (5 bases). The V end was cut by 6 bases, the J end by 0 bases, with 14 bases between. The CDR3 length is 16 residues. CDR1 and CDR2 (germline): LNHDA, SQIVND (reference sequence). The CDR3 DNA follows: TGTGCCAGTAGGCGCCCAGGGCGCGCAACTAATGAAAAACTGTTTTTT. It codes for CASRRPGRATNEKLFF.

The chain recombines TRBV29-1 with TRBJ1-1; 7 bases align to TRBD1. CDR1 and CDR2 from the germline V gene are SQVTM and ANQGSEA. CDR3 length equals 16 residues. J gave up 5 bases and V 6 bases, and 18 bases lay outside the gene matches. CDR3 coding DNA: TGCAGCGTGGGGCCCGGGACAGCCACAGGGGAGACTGAAGCTTTCTTT. Translating it yields CSVGPGTATGETEAFF.

This chain links TRBV2 with TRBJ2-7, with 7 bases lining up with TRBD1. This CDR3 contains 14 residues. V lost 5 bases, J lost 5 bases, and 9 bases stayed unmatched. The germline V gene has CDR1 SNHLY and CDR2 FYNNEI. CDR3 in DNA: TGTGCCAGCAGTACGTGGACAGGCAACAACGAGCAGTACTTC. Protein product: CASSTWTGNNEQYF.

The chain couples TRBV11-2 to TRBJ1-4; TRBD1 is a possible D gene (5 bases). Looked up from germline, CDR1 is SGHAT and CDR2 is FQNNGV. The ends were cut back, 5 bases at V and 3 bases at J, with 13 bases in the middle. The CDR3 totals 15 residues. The CDR3 loop reads CASSQTGAANEKLFF. The CDR3 DNA follows: TGTGCCAGCAGCCAAACAGGTGCGGCTAATGAAAAACTGTTTTTT.

This chain uses TRBV5-6 with TRBJ1-5; TRBD1 matches at 7 bases. CDR1 and CDR2 from the germline V gene are SGHDT and YYEEEE. The CDR3 is made up of 16 amino acids. The trim removed 3 bases at V and 4 bases at J, leaving 10 bases unmatched. The CDR3, as DNA: TGTGCCAGCAGCTCGTGGGACAGAGGTGTTAATCAGCCCCAGCATTTT. Protein product: CASSSWDRGVNQPQHF.

The chain recombines TRBV7-9 with TRBJ1-6, with 7 bases that match TRBD1. Losses at the gene ends were 1 base for V and 7 bases for J; bases not matched to a gene: 7. The CDR3 spans 16 residues. Germline lookup yields CDR1 SEHNR and CDR2 FQNEAQ (reference sequence). CDR3 sequence reads: CASSLGPDRVNSPLHF. The CDR3, as DNA: TGTGCCAGCAGCTTAGGCCCAGACAGGGTGAATTCACCCCTCCACTTT.

The chain employs TRBV24-1 and TRBJ2-1; D is perhaps TRBD1 (6 bases). This CDR3 comprises 14 residues. With 10 bases removed from V and 4 bases from J, the gap between germline ends came to 16 bases. The germline V gene encodes CDR1 KGHDR and CDR2 SFDVKD. CDR3 sequence: CATIIVDRYNEQFF. DNA of the CDR3: TGTGCCACTATCATAGTGGACAGATACAATGAGCAGTTCTTC.

The chain couples TRBV5-5 to TRBJ1-2, with 8 nucleotides matching TRBD1. Germline trimming cut 4 bases from V and 5 bases from J; bases unmatched to any gene: 13. The CDR3 runs to 16 residues. The germline V gene has CDR1 SGHKS and CDR2 YYEKEE (reference sequence). The DNA of the CDR3 is TGTGCCAGCAGCCAAGAAGCCGGGACAGGCAGATATGGCTACACCTTC. This translates into CASSQEAGTGRYGYTF. The full variable domain, in which reference TRBV5-5 and TRBJ1-2 provide the parts outside the CDR3, is DAGVTQSPTHLIKTRGQQVTLRCSPISGHKSVSWYQQVLGQGPQFIFQYYEKEERGRGNFPDRFSARQFPNYSSELNVNALLLGDSALYLCASSQEAGTGRYGYTFGSGTRLTVV.

This chain uses TRBV11-2 with TRBJ2-7; 13 nucleotides match TRBD2. V lost 3 bases and J lost 7; bases outside the gene matches: 3. This CDR3 comprises 14 residues. Per germline, CDR1 SGHAT and CDR2 FQNNGV. The CDR3 DNA reads as TGTGCCAGCAGCTTGACTAGCGGGGGGTATGAGCAGTACTTC. Its translation: CASSLTSGGYEQYF.

The chain is built from TRBV5-1 and TRBJ2-5; TRBD1 might be the D (6 bases). The CDR3 has 13 amino acids. Between the trimmed V and J ends, which lost 4 bases and 5 bases, there was a span of 12 bases. Germline-derived CDR1 and CDR2 are SGHRS and YFSETQ. In DNA, the CDR3 is TGCGCCAGCAGCCCGACAGGTTTCGAGACCCAGTACTTC. Translation gives CASSPTGFETQYF.

This clone showed up just a few times. The chain carries TRBV6-5 and TRBJ1-1, with unresolved D. Germline CDR1 is MNHEY and CDR2 is SVGAGI. CDR3 length: 14 residues. Between the trimmed V and J ends, which lost 7 bases and 4 bases, there was a span of 16 bases. The CDR3 DNA sequence: TGTGCCAGCACCTTGACAAAGGGAGGCACTGAAGCTTTCTTT. Protein: CASTLTKGGTEAFF.

This clone was found a few times. Other DNA sequences in this specimen translate into the identical CDR3. The chain recombines TRBV20-1 with TRBJ1-2, with 8 nucleotides matching TRBD1. The CDR3 runs to 11 residues. V shed 6 bases, J shed 6 bases, and the junction held 3 bases outside the gene matches. Per germline, CDR1 DFQATT and CDR2 SNEGSKA (reference sequence). CDR3 sequence: CSARTGNGYTF. CDR3 nucleotide sequence: TGCAGTGCCAGGACAGGGAATGGCTACACCTTC.

The rearrangement links TRBV18 to TRBJ2-4; D perhaps matches TRBD1 (7 bases). V dropped 3 bases and J dropped 0 bases, with 18 bases sitting between them. The CDR3 totals 18 residues. In germline, CDR1 is KGHSH, CDR2 LQKENI. CDR3 in DNA: TGTGCCAGCTCACCTTCGAGTACAGGGGACTTAGCCAAAAACATTCAGTACTTC. It is translated as CASSPSSTGDLAKNIQYF.

The rearrangement uses TRBV4-2 and TRBJ1-3; tentative D call: TRBD1 (5 bases). Looked up from germline, CDR1 is LGHNA and CDR2 is YNFKEQ. The CDR3 length is 14 residues. V was cut by 4 bases and J by 6 bases, with 13 bases left in between. CDR3 sequence reads: CASSPETDENTIYF. CDR3 nucleotides: TGTGCCAGCAGCCCCGAGACAGACGAAAACACCATATATTTT.

This clone was observed once. The chain has TRBV5-1 and TRBJ1-4, with D possibly TRBD1 on 5 matching bases. CDR1 SGHRS and CDR2 YFSETQ come from the germline V gene. V lost 0 bases and J lost 3, with 9 bases in between. The CDR3 sequence is 15 residues long. CDR3 sequence reads: CASSLGQGSNEKLFF. The CDR3 DNA is TGCGCCAGCAGCTTGGGGCAGGGCTCTAATGAAAAACTGTTTTTT.

Details on this clone: One end of the junction does not line up with germline, which may come from a read error. This chain uses TRBV7-7 with TRBJ1-1; tentative D call: TRBD1 (6 bases). The CDR3 is 15 amino acids. Per germline, CDR1 SSHAT and CDR2 FNYEAQ (reference sequence). CDR3 amino acids: CASSLGSGQSTEAFF. The CDR3 bases are TGTGCTAGCAGCTTAGGCAGCGGACAGAGCACTGAAGCTTTCTTT.

V is TRBV15 and J is TRBJ2-5, with 7 nucleotides matching TRBD2. Looked up from germline, CDR1 is LNHNV and CDR2 is YYDKDF (reference sequence). The CDR3 contains 15 residues. Unmatched junction bases numbered 8, after V lost 0 bases and J lost 7 bases. The CDR3 region is CATSRDIGGTTTQYF. CDR3 nucleotide sequence: TGTGCCACCAGCAGAGATATCGGCGGGACTACGACCCAGTACTTC. The complete variable domain, with remaining parts taken from reference TRBV15 and TRBJ2-5, reads DAMVIQNPRYQVTQFGKPVTLSCSQTLNHNVMYWYQQKSSQAPKLLFHYYDKDFNNEADTPDNFQSRRPNTSFCFLDIRSPGLGDTAMYLCATSRDIGGTTTQYFGPGTRLLVL.

The rearrangement joins TRBV7-9 to TRBJ2-7; TRBD2 is a possible D gene (5 bases). CDR1 SEHNR and CDR2 FQNEAQ come from the germline V gene (reference sequence). The CDR3 totals 13 residues. Deletions cut 7 bases from V and 5 bases from J, with 15 bases between. The CDR3 DNA follows: TGTGCCAGCACCAATCTGGGAGCCGACGAGCAGTACTTC. Its protein is CASTNLGADEQYF.